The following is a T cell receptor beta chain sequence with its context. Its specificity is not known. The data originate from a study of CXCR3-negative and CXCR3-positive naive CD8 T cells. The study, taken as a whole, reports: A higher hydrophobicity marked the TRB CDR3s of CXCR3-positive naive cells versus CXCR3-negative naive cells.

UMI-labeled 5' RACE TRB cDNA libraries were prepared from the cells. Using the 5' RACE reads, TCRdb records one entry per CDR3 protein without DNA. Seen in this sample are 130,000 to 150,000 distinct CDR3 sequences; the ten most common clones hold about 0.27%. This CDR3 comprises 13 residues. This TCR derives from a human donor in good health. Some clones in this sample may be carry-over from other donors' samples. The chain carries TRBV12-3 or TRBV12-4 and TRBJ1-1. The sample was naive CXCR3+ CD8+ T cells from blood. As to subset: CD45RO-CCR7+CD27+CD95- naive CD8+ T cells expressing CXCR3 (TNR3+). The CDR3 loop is CASSQEMNTEAFF.